This paragraph reports one T cell receptor beta chain. This sample is part of a study of blood T cell repertoires in COVID-19. Study information: The United States, Italy and Spain were the sources of the acute and convalescent COVID-19 samples.

This CDR3 region has 15 residues. V lost 2 bases to trimming and J lost 1 base, with 8 bases between them. From germline, CDR1 is LNHNV and CDR2 YYDKDF (reference sequence). TCRdb's table, derived via immunoSEQ multiplex PCR, lists solely in-frame clones and lacks some. The sample lists about 380,000 clones, about 80% occurring once. The TCR was taken from a human donor with acute or convalescent COVID-19. The donor label of this sample is uncertain. The chain has TRBV15 and TRBJ2-2, with a tentative D call TRBD1 (6 bases). The sequenced sample consisted of peripheral blood. CDR3 DNA: TGTGCCACCAGCAGACAGGGGATGAACACCGGGGAGCTGTTTTTT. Amino acid sequence: CATSRQGMNTGELFF.